This is a list of T cell receptor beta chains from one sample in a study of T cell responses to AZD1222 COVID-19 vaccine. Using immunoSEQ multiplex PCR, the repertoire was profiled, and TCRdb retains in-frame clones only, with some absent. The table has approximately 120,000 clones, roughly 93% seen once; the top ten hold roughly 1%. Material: peripheral blood, obtained on day 0 of AZD1222 vaccination. The receptors here all came from an adult in good health. The CDR3 runs from the conserved cysteine through the conserved F or W. Each record gives: V gene, clone size, J gene, CDR3 protein. The size of a clone is reported for some rows only, either as once, few or many, or as a class for expanded clones.

V gene: TRBV5-1; clone size: NA; J gene: TRBJ1-2; CDR3 protein: CASSLGGNVGYGYTF
V gene: TRBV5-4; clone size: NA; J gene: TRBJ1-6; CDR3 protein: CASRNYRDARIGALHF
V gene: TRBV12-5; clone size: NA; J gene: TRBJ1-2; CDR3 protein: CASGLGTGESNGYTF
V gene: TRBV30; clone size: NA; J gene: TRBJ2-3; CDR3 protein: CAWTGGSTDTQYF
V gene: TRBV29-1; clone size: NA; J gene: TRBJ2-5; CDR3 protein: CSVLGGLTETQYF
V gene: TRBV27; clone size: once; J gene: TRBJ1-1; CDR3 protein: CASSWAGDTEAFF
V gene: TRBV11-2; clone size: NA; J gene: TRBJ1-3; CDR3 protein: CASSFGSGNTIYF
V gene: TRBV10-3; clone size: NA; J gene: TRBJ1-1; CDR3 protein: CAIRGLNTEAFF
V gene: TRBV28; clone size: NA; J gene: TRBJ1-5; CDR3 protein: CASSLAASPGNQPQHF
V gene: TRBV5-6; clone size: once; J gene: TRBJ2-7; CDR3 protein: CASSNREGGRYEQYF
V gene: TRBV6-5; clone size: NA; J gene: TRBJ1-2; CDR3 protein: CASRVDRGPNYGYTF
V gene: TRBV6-5; clone size: NA; J gene: TRBJ1-2; CDR3 protein: CASMGDNYGYTF
V gene: TRBV18; clone size: NA; J gene: TRBJ2-4; CDR3 protein: CASSPSLAGRDIQYF
V gene: TRBV7-8; clone size: NA; J gene: TRBJ2-3; CDR3 protein: CASSTRGALTDTQYF
V gene: TRBV7-9; clone size: once; J gene: TRBJ1-5; CDR3 protein: CASSLGNQPQHF